This T cell receptor beta chain emerged from a study of early T cells in non-severe SARS-CoV-2 infection (dated by TCRdb to the early 2020s). With regard to the full study: Because TCR sequencing was done on bulk RNA from unsorted whole blood, the alpha and beta chains could not be paired.

Libraries were constructed by 5' RACE. Instrument on record: NextSeq 500. Unique molecular identifiers were attached to individual cDNA molecules in the TCR library protocol so that sequencing error and PCR bias could be corrected. Both TCR alpha and beta chains were sequenced, and tight co-correlation was observed between alpha and beta sequence abundances in each sample. Per the original workflow: Decombinator V4 was used to perform V gene, J gene and CDR3 annotation of TCR sequences. TCRs were defined as expanded if a significant change between any two time points was detected under a Poisson model with p below 0.0001. TCR abundances were normalised to the total number of TCRs sequenced per sample and were expressed as counts per million. TRAV1-2 paired with TRAJ12, TRAJ20 or TRAJ33 defined MAIT TCRs, while TRAV10 paired with TRAJ18 defined iNKT TCRs. VDJdb, accessed 1 November 2021, was searched for CMV, EBV and SARS-CoV-2 annotated TCRs, excluding TCRs annotated for multiple antigens. TCRdb applied fastp at Q25 and MiXCR to the public reads, then kept only in-frame beta chains. Every distinct CDR3 protein forms one entry, paired with its most common genes and DNA. The V and J calls and clone size are TCRdb's, not the authors'. A total of around 45,000 distinct CDR3 sequences appear in this sample, 6% to 8.5% of them only once. In total, the top ten clones hold approximately 8.3% of the sample.

Overall study results and their limits: Matching against VDJdb was skewed toward anti-spike CD8 responses, likely underestimated virus-specific expansions, and missed private and CD4 specificities.

The junction shows trimming of 1 base on V and 4 bases on J, and the gene matches do not reach 16 bases of it. The CDR3 numbers 20 residues from cysteine through phenylalanine. Just CDR3 DNA is preserved here, 60 bases in frame from base 1. CDR1 is given as SGHAT and CDR2 as FQNNGV, both from the germline V gene. A case-control design nested within a healthcare worker cohort in London, UK, was used, with weekly nasopharyngeal swab PCR tests and blood sampling performed. Between 23 and 31 March 2020, the week of the UK lockdown, healthcare workers were enrolled and then followed up weekly for as long as 16 weeks. Only a few counts were recorded for this clonotype. What antigen it recognizes has not been identified. No qualities accompany the bases; no much larger clone lies one base away.

The chain is encoded by TRBV11-2 joined to TRBJ2-1; 10 nucleotides in the junction match TRBD2. The sequenced sample was whole blood. The clonotype was recovered from an adult who was a healthcare worker with PCR-confirmed SARS-CoV-2 infection or an uninfected control (not recorded which). The CDR3 has the sequence CASSLVPGSGGPSAYNEQFF. The bases read TGTGCCAGCAGCTTAGTCCCGGGTAGCGGGGGGCCTTCCGCTTACAATGAGCAGTTCTTC. Full variable domain (CDR3 extended with the reference TRBV11-2 and TRBJ2-1 proteins): EAGVAQSPRYKIIEKRQSVAFWCNPISGHATLYWYQQILGQGPKLLIQFQNNGVVDDSQLPKDRFSAERLKGVDSTLKIQPAKLEDSAVYLCASSLVPGSGGPSAYNEQFFGPGTRLTVL.